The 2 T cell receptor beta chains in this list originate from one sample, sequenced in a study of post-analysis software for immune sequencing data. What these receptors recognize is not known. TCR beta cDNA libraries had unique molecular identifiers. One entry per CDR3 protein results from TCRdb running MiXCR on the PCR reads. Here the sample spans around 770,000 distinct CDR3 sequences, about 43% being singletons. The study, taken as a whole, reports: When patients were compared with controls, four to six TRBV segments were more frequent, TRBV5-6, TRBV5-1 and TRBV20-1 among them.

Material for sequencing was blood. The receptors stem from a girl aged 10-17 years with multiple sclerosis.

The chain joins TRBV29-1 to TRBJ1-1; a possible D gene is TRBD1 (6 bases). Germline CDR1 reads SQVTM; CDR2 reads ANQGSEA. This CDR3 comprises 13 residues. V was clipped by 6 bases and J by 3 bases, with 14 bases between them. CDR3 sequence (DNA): TGCAGCGTGACAGGACGGTTATACACTGAAGCTTTCTTT. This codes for CSVTGRLYTEAFF.

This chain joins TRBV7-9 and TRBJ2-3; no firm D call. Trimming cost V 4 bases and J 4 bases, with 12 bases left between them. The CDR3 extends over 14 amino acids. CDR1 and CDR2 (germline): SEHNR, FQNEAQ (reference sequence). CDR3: CASSSTPLADTQYF. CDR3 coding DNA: TGTGCCAGCAGCTCGACCCCCCTCGCAGATACGCAGTATTTT.